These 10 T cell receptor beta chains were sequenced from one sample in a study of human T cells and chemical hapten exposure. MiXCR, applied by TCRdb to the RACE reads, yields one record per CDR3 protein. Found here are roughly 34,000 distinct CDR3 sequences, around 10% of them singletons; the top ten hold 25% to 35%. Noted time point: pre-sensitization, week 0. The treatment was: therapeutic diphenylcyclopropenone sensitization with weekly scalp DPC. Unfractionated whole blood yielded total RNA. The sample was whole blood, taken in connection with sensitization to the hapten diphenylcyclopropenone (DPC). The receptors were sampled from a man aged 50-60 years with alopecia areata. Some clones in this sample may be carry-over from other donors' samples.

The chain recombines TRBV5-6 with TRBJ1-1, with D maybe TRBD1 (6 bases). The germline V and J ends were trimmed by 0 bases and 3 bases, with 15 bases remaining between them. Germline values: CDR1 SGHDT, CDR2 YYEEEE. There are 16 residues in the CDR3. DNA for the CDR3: TGTGCCAGCAGCTTGGTGGGGGCCGCCATCGACACTGAAGCTTTCTTT. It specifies CASSLVGAAIDTEAFF. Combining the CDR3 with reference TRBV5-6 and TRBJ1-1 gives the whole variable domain DAGVTQSPTHLIKTRGQQVTLRCSPKSGHDTVSWYQQALGQGPQFIFQYYEEEERQRGNFPDRFSGHQFPNYSSELNVNALLLGDSALYLCASSLVGAAIDTEAFFGQGTRLTVV.

The CDR3 loop reads CASKGTGLGYNEQFF. CDR3 nucleotides: TGTGCCAGCAAGGGGACGGGACTAGGCTACAATGAGCAGTTCTTC. The gene calls are TRBV27 and TRBJ2-1, with TRBD2 matching over 8 bases. Trimming took 7 bases from V and 3 from J; bases not matched to a gene: 8. The CDR3 runs 15 residues. Per germline, CDR1 MNHEY and CDR2 SMNVEV (reference sequence).

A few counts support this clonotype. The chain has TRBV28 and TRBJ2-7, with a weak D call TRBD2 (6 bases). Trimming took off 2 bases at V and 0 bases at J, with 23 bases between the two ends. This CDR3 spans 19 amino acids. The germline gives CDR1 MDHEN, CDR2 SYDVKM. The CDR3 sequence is CASSLHPAPGAPSSYEQYF. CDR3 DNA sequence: TGTGCCAGCAGTTTACACCCCGCCCCGGGAGCACCTAGCTCCTACGAGCAGTACTTC.

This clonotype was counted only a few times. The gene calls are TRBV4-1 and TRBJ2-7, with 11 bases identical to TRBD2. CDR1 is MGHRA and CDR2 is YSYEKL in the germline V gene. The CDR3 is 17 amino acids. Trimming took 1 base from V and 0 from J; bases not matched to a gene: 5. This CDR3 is CASSQVASGRFSYEQYF. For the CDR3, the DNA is TGCGCCAGCAGCCAAGTAGCTAGCGGGAGGTTCTCCTACGAGCAGTACTTC.

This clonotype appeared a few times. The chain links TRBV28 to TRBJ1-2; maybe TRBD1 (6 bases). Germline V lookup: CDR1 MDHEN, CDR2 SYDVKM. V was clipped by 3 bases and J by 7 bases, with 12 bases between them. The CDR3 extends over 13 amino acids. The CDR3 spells CASSFVQGGGYTF. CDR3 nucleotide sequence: TGTGCCAGCAGTTTTGTACAGGGAGGTGGCTACACCTTC.

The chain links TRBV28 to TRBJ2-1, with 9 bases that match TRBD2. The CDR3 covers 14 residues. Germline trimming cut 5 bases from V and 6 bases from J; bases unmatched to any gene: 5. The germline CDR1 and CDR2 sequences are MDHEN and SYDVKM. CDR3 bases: TGTGCCAGCAGTCCGGGACTAGCAGGCAATGAGCAGTTCTTC. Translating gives CASSPGLAGNEQFF.

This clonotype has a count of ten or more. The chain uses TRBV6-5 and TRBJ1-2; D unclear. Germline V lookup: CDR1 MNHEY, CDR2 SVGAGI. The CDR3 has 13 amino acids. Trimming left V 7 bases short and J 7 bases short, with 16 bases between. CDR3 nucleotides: TGTGCCAGCACCCCGGACCAAGGATTTGGCTACACCTTC. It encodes CASTPDQGFGYTF.

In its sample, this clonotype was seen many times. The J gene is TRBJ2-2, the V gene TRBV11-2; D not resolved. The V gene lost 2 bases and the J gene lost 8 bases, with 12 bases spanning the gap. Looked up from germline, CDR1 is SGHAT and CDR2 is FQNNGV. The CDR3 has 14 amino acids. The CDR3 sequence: CASSLFAGSGELFF. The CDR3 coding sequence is TGTGCCAGCAGCTTATTTGCAGGCTCAGGGGAGCTGTTTTTT.

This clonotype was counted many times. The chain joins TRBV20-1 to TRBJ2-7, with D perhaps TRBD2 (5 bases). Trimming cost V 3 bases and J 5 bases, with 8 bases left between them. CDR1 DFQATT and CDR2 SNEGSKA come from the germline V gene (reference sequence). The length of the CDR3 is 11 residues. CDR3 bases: TGCAGTGCTAGTCCCGGGGACGAGCAGTACTTC. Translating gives CSASPGDEQYF.

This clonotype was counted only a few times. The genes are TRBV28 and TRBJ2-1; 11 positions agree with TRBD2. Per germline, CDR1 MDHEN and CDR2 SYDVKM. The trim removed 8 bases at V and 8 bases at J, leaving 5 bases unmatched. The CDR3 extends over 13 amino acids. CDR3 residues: CASGGLAGDEQFF. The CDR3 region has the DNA TGTGCCAGCGGAGGACTAGCGGGCGATGAGCAGTTCTTC.